The rows below give T cell receptor beta chains drawn from one sample of a study of blood T cells in healthy people across ages. From the 5' RACE reads, TCRdb called clonotypes with MiXCR, one entry per CDR3 protein. The profile shows around 800,000 distinct CDR3 sequences, around 24% of them singletons. This same sample was also part of a study on T cells of mothers and their children.

Sample: blood. Receptors originate from a boy younger than 18 in good health. CDR3s include the opening cysteine and the closing phenylalanine or tryptophan. A D gene is named only where the DNA matches it firmly. The listing skips clone size in some rows; elsewhere it reads once, few, many or a size class.

TRBJ2-4,.,.,TRBV2,CAGGRDGGGDIQYF,TGTGCCGGCGGACGGGACGGAGGGGGAGACATTCAGTACTTC
TRBJ2-1,.,.,TRBV10-3,CAVNDRGFNEQFF,TGTGCCGTAAATGATCGGGGTTTTAATGAGCAGTTCTTC
TRBJ2-1,.,.,TRBV6-5,CASQRGAGEQFF,TGTGCCAGCCAACGGGGGGCTGGTGAGCAGTTCTTC
TRBJ1-2,few,.,TRBV5-1,CASSLEGVGGYTF,TGCGCCAGCAGCTTGGAGGGGGTTGGTGGCTACACCTTC
TRBJ2-5,few,TRBD1,TRBV24-1,CATSARQGGQETQYF,TGTGCCACCAGTGCCAGACAGGGGGGACAAGAGACCCAGTACTTC
TRBJ2-3,.,TRBD1,TRBV4-1,CASSRPPGQGGSTDTQYF,TGCGCCAGCAGCAGACCCCCCGGACAGGGCGGCAGCACAGATACGCAGTATTTT
TRBJ1-2,once,TRBD1,TRBV6-6,CASSYSDRGLGGYTF,TGTGCCAGCAGTTACTCGGACAGGGGGCTAGGTGGCTACACCTTC
TRBJ2-1,.,.,TRBV5-1,CASSLDGEAYNEQFF,TGCGCCAGCAGCTTGGATGGGGAAGCCTACAATGAGCAGTTCTTC
TRBJ2-5,few,TRBD2,TRBV7-2,CASQSDLAGGPETQYF,TGTGCCAGCCAATCCGACCTAGCGGGGGGGCCCGAGACCCAGTACTTC
TRBJ2-7,.,.,TRBV28,CAGSFSYYEQYF,TGTGCCGGCAGTTTCTCGTACTACGAGCAGTACTTC
TRBJ2-2,.,.,TRBV6-5,CASSYSGNTGELFF,TGTGCCAGCAGTTACTCTGGGAACACCGGGGAGCTGTTTTTT
TRBJ2-2,.,.,TRBV10-2,CASLLENTGELFF,TGCGCCAGCCTCTTGGAGAACACCGGGGAGCTGTTTTTT
TRBJ2-1,.,.,TRBV9,CASSVLGGYSYSEQFF,TGTGCCAGCAGCGTATTGGGGGGCTACTCCTACAGTGAGCAGTTCTTC
TRBJ1-5,.,.,TRBV29-1,CSVSSMNQPQHF,TGCAGCGTTTCATCAATGAATCAGCCCCAGCATTTT
TRBJ1-1,.,TRBD1,TRBV5-1,CASSLVGQGLEGAFF,TGCGCCAGCAGCTTGGTTGGACAGGGATTGGAGGGAGCTTTCTTT
TRBJ2-5,.,TRBD1,TRBV5-1,CASRQEGTAQETQYF,TGCGCCAGCAGACAGGAAGGGACAGCCCAAGAGACCCAGTACTTC
TRBJ1-1,few,.,TRBV29-1,CSVQAPRYPEAFF,TGCAGCGTCCAGGCCCCAAGGTATCCTGAAGCTTTCTTT
TRBJ2-7,.,.,TRBV4-3,CASSQDGPPAFEQYF,TGCGCCAGCAGCCAAGATGGGCCACCTGCGTTCGAGCAGTACTTC
TRBJ2-5,.,TRBD1,TRBV29-1,CSVWTGGGQETQYF,TGCAGCGTTTGGACAGGGGGCGGCCAAGAGACCCAGTACTTC
TRBJ1-4,.,.,TRBV4-1,CASSQDPRGGGKLFF,TGCGCCAGCAGCCAAGATCCCCGGGGCGGCGGAAAACTGTTTTTT
TRBJ2-5,.,.,TRBV6-1,CASRGAELQETQYF,TGTGCCAGCAGGGGGGCCGAACTTCAGGAGACCCAGTACTTC
TRBJ1-6,.,.,TRBV7-2,CASSGGGTQGHPPLHF,TGTGCCAGCAGCGGGGGAGGAACACAGGGTCATCCACCCCTCCACTTT
TRBJ2-7,few,.,TRBV20-1,CSALAPSSYEQYF,TGCAGTGCTCTAGCGCCTTCGTCCTACGAGCAGTACTTC
TRBJ2-7,few,.,TRBV15,CATSRDTLEGSYEQYF,TGTGCCACCAGCAGAGATACCCTGGAAGGTTCCTACGAGCAGTACTTC
TRBJ2-3,.,.,TRBV6-1,CASSETVGGLTDTQYF,TGTGCCAGCAGTGAAACGGTTGGGGGCCTCACAGATACGCAGTATTTT
TRBJ1-4,few,.,TRBV18,CASSPNDRSNEKLFF,TGTGCCAGCTCACCGAACGACAGGAGTAATGAAAAACTGTTTTTT
TRBJ2-2,many,TRBD1,TRBV6-1,CASSEGHGQGARTGELFF,TGTGCCAGCAGTGAAGGCCACGGACAGGGGGCACGTACCGGGGAGCTGTTTTTT
TRBJ1-4,.,.,TRBV5-1,CASSPGSATNEKLFF,TGCGCCAGCAGCCCTGGGAGTGCAACTAATGAAAAACTGTTTTTT
TRBJ2-4,few,TRBD1,TRBV18,CASSGTGYGHIQYF,TGTGCCAGCTCCGGGACAGGGTACGGACACATTCAGTACTTC
TRBJ2-2,few,.,TRBV12-3/TRBV12-4,CASSLAPLHLTTGELFF,TGTGCCAGCAGTTTAGCCCCTTTGCATCTTACAACCGGGGAGCTGTTTTTT
TRBJ1-3,few,.,TRBV12-3/TRBV12-4,CASTLPPRNTIYF,TGTGCCAGCACCCTACCCCCGAGGAACACCATATATTTT
TRBJ2-2,few,.,TRBV7-2,CASRSRDTGELFF,TGTGCCAGCAGGTCACGCGACACCGGGGAGCTGTTTTTT
TRBJ1-2,.,.,TRBV30,CAWSVPFRTSKNYGYTF,TGTGCCTGGAGTGTACCGTTTCGGACAAGTAAAAACTATGGCTACACCTTC
TRBJ2-2,.,TRBD1,TRBV7-9,CASSARGTGNTGELFF,TGTGCCAGCAGCGCAAGGGGGACAGGAAACACCGGGGAGCTGTTTTTT
TRBJ2-7,few,.,TRBV7-8,CASSLGRGWSYEQYF,TGTGCCAGCAGCTTAGGTCGGGGGTGGTCCTACGAGCAGTACTTC
TRBJ2-5,few,.,TRBV27,CASSLQGRTAQYF,TGTGCCAGCAGTTTACAGGGGCGTACGGCCCAGTACTTC
TRBJ1-2,few,.,TRBV4-1,CASGEPGRHIRDYGYTF,TGCGCCAGCGGCGAACCCGGAAGACACATTCGGGACTATGGCTACACCTTC
TRBJ2-4,.,.,TRBV7-9,CASSLTVSLAKNIQYF,TGTGCCAGCAGCTTAACGGTTTCCCTAGCCAAAAACATTCAGTACTTC
TRBJ2-3,few,.,TRBV20-1,CSARRTINTDTQYF,TGCAGTGCTAGACGGACTATAAACACAGATACGCAGTATTTT
TRBJ2-7,.,.,TRBV3-1,CASSQGEKWRQYF,TGTGCCAGCAGCCAAGGGGAAAAGTGGAGGCAGTACTTC
TRBJ2-1,many,.,TRBV29-1,CSATSWPNEQFF,TGCAGCGCCACTAGCTGGCCCAATGAGCAGTTCTTC
TRBJ2-1,few,TRBD2,TRBV9,CASSVGGLDTNEQFF,TGTGCCAGCAGCGTAGGTGGACTAGACACTAATGAGCAGTTCTTC
TRBJ1-6,few,.,TRBV30,CAWSVRGLRSPLHF,TGTGCCTGGAGTGTACGGGGGTTGCGTTCACCCCTCCACTTT
TRBJ2-3,.,TRBD2,TRBV12-3/TRBV12-4,CANSGGGTDTQYF,TGTGCCAATTCGGGGGGGGGCACAGATACGCAGTATTTT
TRBJ2-1,few,.,TRBV27,CASSFAEYYNEQFF,TGTGCCAGCAGTTTCGCGGAGTACTACAATGAGCAGTTCTTC
TRBJ2-5,many,TRBD1,TRBV6-1,CASSETGEETQYF,TGTGCCAGCAGTGAGACAGGGGAAGAGACCCAGTACTTC
TRBJ1-5,few,.,TRBV6-2/TRBV6-3,CASTDRPWSNQPQHF,TGTGCCAGCACCGATCGTCCATGGAGCAATCAGCCCCAGCATTTT
TRBJ2-5,.,TRBD2,TRBV20-1,CSAGLGGWRETQYF,TGCAGTGCTGGACTGGGGGGGTGGCGAGAGACCCAGTACTTC
TRBJ2-1,.,.,TRBV4-2,CASSPSERSYNEQFF,TGTGCCAGCAGCCCGAGCGAGAGGTCCTACAATGAGCAGTTCTTC
TRBJ2-1,few,TRBD2,TRBV28,CASSSRKLAGGPREQFF,TGTGCCAGCAGTTCGAGGAAACTAGCGGGAGGGCCTAGAGAGCAGTTCTTC
TRBJ2-5,.,TRBD1,TRBV2,CASSGPGTGKETQYF,TGTGCCAGCAGTGGTCCGGGGACAGGGAAAGAGACCCAGTACTTC
TRBJ2-5,.,TRBD2,TRBV28,CASSGLAGEETQYF,TGTGCCAGCTCGGGACTAGCGGGGGAAGAGACCCAGTACTTC
TRBJ2-7,few,.,TRBV12-3/TRBV12-4,CASSLGQTSSYEQYF,TGTGCCAGCAGTTTAGGACAGACGAGCTCCTACGAGCAGTACTTC
TRBJ2-5,.,.,TRBV7-2,CASSLNVARETQYF,TGTGCCAGCAGCTTAAATGTGGCGAGGGAGACCCAGTACTTC
TRBJ2-5,.,.,TRBV2,CASRRVAKETQYF,TGTGCCAGCAGGAGGGTAGCAAAAGAGACCCAGTACTTC
TRBJ2-5,.,.,TRBV11-1,CASSLGQRYKQYF,TGTGCCAGCAGCTTGGGGCAGCGCTACAAGCAGTACTTC
TRBJ2-7,.,TRBD2,TRBV29-1,CSVGLLAGGPYEQYF,TGCAGCGTTGGCTTGCTAGCGGGGGGCCCCTACGAGCAGTACTTC
TRBJ2-4,few,.,TRBV3-1,CASSQDPSKDYLAKNIQYF,TGTGCCAGCAGCCAAGATCCCTCTAAGGATTACCTAGCCAAAAACATTCAGTACTTC
TRBJ2-1,.,.,TRBV7-2,CASSSLGLYNEQFF,TGTGCCAGCAGCTCGTTAGGACTGTACAATGAGCAGTTCTTC